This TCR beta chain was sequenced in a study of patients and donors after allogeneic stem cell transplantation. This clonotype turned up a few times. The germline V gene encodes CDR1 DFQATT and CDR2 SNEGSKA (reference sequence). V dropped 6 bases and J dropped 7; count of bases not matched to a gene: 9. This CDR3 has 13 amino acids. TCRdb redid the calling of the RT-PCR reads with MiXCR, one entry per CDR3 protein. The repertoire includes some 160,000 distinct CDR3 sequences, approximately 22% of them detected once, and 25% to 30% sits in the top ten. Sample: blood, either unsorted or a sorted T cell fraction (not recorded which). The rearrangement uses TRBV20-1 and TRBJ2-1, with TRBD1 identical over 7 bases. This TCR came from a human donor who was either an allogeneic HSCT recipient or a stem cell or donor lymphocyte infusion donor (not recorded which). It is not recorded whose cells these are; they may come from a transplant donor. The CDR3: CSATTGQINEQFF. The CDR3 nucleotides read TGCAGTGCGACCACGGGACAGATAAATGAGCAGTTCTTC.